This TCR beta chain was profiled in a study of T cell repertoires in cytomegalovirus infection. Study in general: Carrying CMV and the relevant HLA type showed in public TCR beta signatures.

General study points: Individuals carrying CMV plus the relevant HLA were identified by cumulative frequency of public TCR beta families. CMV-specific TCR beta clonotypes restricted by HLA-C were the ones dominating the ex vivo response.

Notes on this clonotype: Its specificity is not known.

Via MiXCR, TCRdb re-called the reads, giving one row per CDR3 protein. The sample has approximately 97,000 distinct CDR3 sequences, more than 15% seen once. The CDR3 contains 14 residues. Trimming removed 2 bases from V and 4 bases from J, with 12 bases in between. This receptor was identified in a human donor in good health (CMV status not recorded). Some clones in this sample may be carry-over from other donors' samples. The sample comprised PBMCs. The chain employs TRBV12-3 or TRBV12-4 and TRBJ2-7; D is possibly TRBD2 (5 bases). CDR3 sequence reads: CASSLSGSLYEQYF. The CDR3 DNA sequence: TGTGCCAGCAGTTTATCGGGGAGCCTATACGAGCAGTACTTC.